This TCR beta chain is from a study of early T cells in non-severe SARS-CoV-2 infection. Study at large: Sequencing of unsorted whole blood was done on bulk RNA, leaving chains unpaired.

From germline, CDR1 is WSHSY and CDR2 SAAADI. Germline trimming cut 5 bases from V and 3 bases from J; bases unmatched to any gene: 11. The CDR3 sequence is 18 residues long. Concerning this clonotype itself: Antigen unknown.

Unique molecular identifiers were attached to individual cDNA molecules. TCRdb used MiXCR to reprocess the 5' RACE reads, holding one entry per CDR3 protein. Seen here are about 60,000 distinct CDR3 sequences, almost 9.5% observed once, and the top ten hold over 1%. Overall study findings and caveats: The VDJdb matching leaned toward anti-spike CD8 responses and overlooked private and CD4 specificities.

The source of this sequence is an adult who was a healthcare worker with PCR-confirmed SARS-CoV-2 infection or an uninfected control (not recorded which). The V call is TRBV10-2, the J call TRBJ2-2, with 11 positions matching TRBD2. Sequencing was performed on whole blood. The CDR3 DNA follows: TGCGCCAGCAGTCTGGTAGCGGGGGGGCCGTTACACACCGGGGAGCTGTTTTTT. Its protein is CASSLVAGGPLHTGELFF.